This is a list of T cell receptor beta chains from one sample in a study of blood T cell repertoires in COVID-19. The table came from immunoSEQ multiplex PCR; TCRdb's copy has only in-frame clones and leaves some out. The repertoire holds about 370,000 clones, with approximately 87% as singletons. Sequenced sample: peripheral blood. These receptor sequences come from a woman in her 30s with COVID-19, enrolled during active disease. The CDR3 runs from the conserved cysteine through the conserved F or W. The D gene is left open where the match is weak. The size of a clone is reported for some rows only, either as once, few or many, or as a class for expanded clones.

cdr3_aa	cdr3_nt	clone_size	d_call	j_call	v_call
CAWSVLGGEKLFF	TGTGCCTGGAGTGTACTCGGGGGTGAAAAACTGTTTTTT	NA	NA	TRBJ1-4	TRBV30
CARSQGKGSEQYF	TGTGCCCGATCACAGGGGAAGGGCTCCGAGCAGTACTTC	few	TRBD1	TRBJ2-7	TRBV2
CASSDSLAAFSYEQYF	TGTGCCAGCAGCGACTCACTAGCGGCCTTCTCCTACGAGCAGTACTTC	NA	TRBD2	TRBJ2-7	TRBV9
CASSLVVSSGHPSTDTQYF	TGTGCCAGCAGCTTAGTAGTTTCAAGTGGGCACCCTAGCACAGATACGCAGTATTTT	NA	NA	TRBJ2-3	TRBV7-2
CASSYRLDTDTQYF	TGTGCCAGCAGCTACCGACTAGACACAGATACGCAGTATTTT	NA	NA	TRBJ2-3	TRBV11-2
CASSPHLRLAGGPLYEQYF	TGTGCCAGCAGTCCCCACCTCCGACTAGCGGGAGGGCCTCTCTACGAGCAGTACTTC	NA	TRBD2	TRBJ2-7	TRBV27
CASGPRTGGDGYTF	TGTGCTAGTGGTCCCCGGACAGGGGGCGATGGCTACACCTTC	NA	TRBD1	TRBJ1-2	TRBV12-5
CASSSTTGGEQYF	TGTGCCAGCAGCTCGACCACAGGGGGCGAACAGTACTTC	NA	TRBD1	TRBJ2-7	TRBV5-4
CALDGTGLVYEQYF	TGTGCTCTAGACGGGACAGGACTTGTTTACGAGCAGTACTTC	NA	TRBD1	TRBJ2-7	TRBV30
CASSTRTSGGYNEQFF	TGTGCCAGCAGCACCCGGACTAGCGGGGGTTACAATGAGCAGTTCTTC	NA	TRBD2	TRBJ2-1	TRBV2
CAWSPPTSGPYNEQFF	TGTGCCTGGAGTCCCCCGACTAGCGGCCCCTACAATGAGCAGTTCTTC	NA	TRBD2	TRBJ2-1	TRBV30
CASRGDRGGRTEAFF	TGTGCCAGCAGAGGGGACAGGGGAGGTAGAACTGAAGCTTTCTTT	NA	TRBD1	TRBJ1-1	TRBV2
CASSTGTAAHEQYF	TGTGCCAGCAGCACCGGGACAGCCGCCCACGAGCAGTACTTC	NA	TRBD1	TRBJ2-7	TRBV9
CAWRDIGLRTYEQYF	TGTGCCTGGAGAGATATTGGTCTTAGAACCTACGAGCAGTACTTC	NA	NA	TRBJ2-7	TRBV30
CASSSGAGGGGDTQYF	TGTGCCAGCAGTTCGGGAGCGGGAGGAGGTGGAGATACGCAGTATTTT	NA	TRBD2	TRBJ2-3	TRBV28
CASKKGGYEEQFF	TGTGCCAGCAAAAAAGGAGGGTACGAGGAGCAGTTCTTC	once	NA	TRBJ2-1	TRBV6-5
CATSDNGQGYGYTF	TGTGCCACCAGTGATAACGGACAGGGCTATGGCTACACCTTC	NA	TRBD1	TRBJ1-2	TRBV24-1
CSVDRGMNTEAFF	TGCAGCGTTGACAGGGGAATGAACACTGAAGCTTTCTTT	NA	NA	TRBJ1-1	TRBV29-1
CASSHRDRDTEAFF	TGTGCCAGCAGCCACCGGGACAGGGACACTGAAGCTTTCTTT	NA	TRBD1	TRBJ1-1	TRBV3-1/TRBV3-2
CASSFGGGNEQYF	TGTGCCAGCAGCTTCGGGGGAGGGAACGAGCAGTACTTC	NA	TRBD2	TRBJ2-7	TRBV7-3
CASRVTSAFSYEQYF	TGCGCCAGCAGGGTCACTAGCGCTTTTTCCTACGAGCAGTACTTC	once	TRBD2	TRBJ2-7	TRBV4-1
CASSPLGGQGYEQYF	TGTGCCAGCAGTCCACTCGGGGGACAGGGGTACGAGCAGTACTTC	NA	TRBD1	TRBJ2-7	TRBV28
CASSVRQGSYNEQFF	TGCGCCAGCAGCGTCAGACAGGGCTCCTACAATGAGCAGTTCTTC	NA	TRBD1	TRBJ2-1	TRBV4-1